The clone carrying this T cell receptor (beta chain) has ten or more counts. The CDR3 has 12 amino acids. Germline V gene lookup returns CDR1 MNHEY and CDR2 SVGAGI. V lost 5 bases, J lost 8 bases, and 10 bases lay in between. These data belong to a study of blood T cell repertoires in COVID-19. Assay: immunoSEQ multiplex PCR; the TCRdb copy retains only in-frame clones and omits some. Of hundreds of thousands of clones detected, about nine tenths appear once; the ten largest clones hold roughly 6.7%. The rearrangement uses TRBV6-5 and TRBJ2-1; possibly TRBD2 for D (6 bases). Sequenced: peripheral blood. This TCR derives from a woman aged 30 to 39 with COVID-19, enrolled during active disease. The chain's CDR3 is CASSPAGHEQFF. DNA for the CDR3: TGTGCCAGCAGTCCCGCGGGGCATGAGCAGTTCTTC.